Presented here are 13 T cell receptor beta chains from one specimen sequenced in a study of Ad26.COV2.S vaccination and SARS-CoV-2 variants. Using immunoSEQ multiplex PCR, the repertoire was profiled, and TCRdb retains in-frame clones only, with some absent. The repertoire holds about 480,000 clones, with approximately 88% as singletons. Regarding treatment: roughly 20 received Ad26.COV2.S at low or high dose, single or two shots; 5 received placebo; per-sample allocation not given. All samples were drawn on day 63, counting from the first vaccine or placebo injection. Sequenced material: peripheral blood, taken in a trial of Ad26.COV2.S vaccine versus placebo. These receptors originate from a person between 18 and 60 years old who received the Ad26.COV2.S COVID-19 vaccine or a placebo.

This chain uses TRBV3-1 (or the pseudogene TRBV3-2) with TRBJ1-2, with D maybe TRBD1 (5 bases). In germline, CDR1 is LGHDT, CDR2 YNNKEL (reference sequence). Trimming removed 0 bases from V and 5 bases from J, with 10 bases in between. This CDR3 spans 14 amino acids. The CDR3 spells CASSQDPGGYGYTF. The CDR3 DNA sequence: TGTGCCAGCAGCCAAGATCCTGGGGGGTATGGCTACACCTTC.

The chain employs TRBV6-2 or TRBV6-3 and TRBJ2-7; 8 nucleotides line up with TRBD2. The germline V gene has CDR1 MNHEY and CDR2 SVGEGT. J gave up 11 bases and V 7 bases, and 10 bases lay outside the gene matches. The CDR3 is 12 amino acids. Here the CDR3 reads CASNPGGRVEYF. DNA of the CDR3: TGTGCCAGCAACCCGGGAGGGAGAGTGGAGTACTTC.

This clone was seen just once. The chain recombines TRBV30 with TRBJ2-1; the match to TRBD2 covers 12 bases. The CDR3 consists of 16 residues. The germline V gene encodes CDR1 GTSNPN and CDR2 SVGIG (reference sequence). The V gene end was trimmed by 3 bases and the J gene end by 0 bases; junction bases not matched to a gene: 3. The CDR3 loop is CAWRPTSGSSYNEQFF. The CDR3 DNA reads as TGTGCCTGGAGGCCGACTAGCGGGAGCTCCTACAATGAGCAGTTCTTC.

The chain recombines TRBV4-3 with TRBJ1-5, with D unclear. Germline V gives CDR1 LGHNA, CDR2 YSLEER. The CDR3 is 15 amino acids. V lost 0 bases to trimming and J lost 3 bases, with 9 bases between them. CDR3 residues: CASSQDTTHNQPQHF. The CDR3 coding sequence is TGCGCCAGCAGCCAAGATACCACTCACAATCAGCCCCAGCATTTT.

The chain carries TRBV5-1 and TRBJ2-7; D gene uncertain. CDR1 is SGHRS and CDR2 is YFSETQ in the germline V gene. The V end was cut by 2 bases, the J end by 1 base, with 7 bases between. This CDR3 has 13 amino acids. The CDR3 DNA is TGCGCCAGCAGCTTAAAGGCGTCCTACGAGCAGTACTTC. Amino acid sequence: CASSLKASYEQYF.

This clone occurred a few times. The chain has TRBV11-3 and TRBJ2-2; D is possibly TRBD2 (6 bases). CDR1 SGHNT and CDR2 YENEEA come from the germline V gene. Trimming stripped 3 bases from V and 1 base from J, with 9 bases between. This CDR3 comprises 15 residues. The CDR3 spells CASSLGSGNTGELFF. The CDR3 region has the DNA TGTGCCAGCAGCTTGGGTAGCGGGAACACCGGGGAGCTGTTTTTT.

The V gene is TRBV11-3, the J gene TRBJ2-3; 10 positions agree with TRBD2. The CDR3 is made up of 21 amino acids. Germline CDR1 is SGHNT and CDR2 is YENEEA. The ends lost 0 bases at V and 3 bases at J; junction bases unmatched: 18. The CDR3 bases are TGTGCCAGCAGCTTAGATCCCCAGGGAGCGGGAGGGCGTCGAAATACAGATACGCAGTATTTT. It specifies CASSLDPQGAGGRRNTDTQYF. Based on the CDR3 plus reference TRBV11-3 and TRBJ2-3, the full variable domain is EAGVVQSPRYKIIEKKQPVAFWCNPISGHNTLYWYLQNLGQGPELLIRYENEEAVDDSQLPKDRFSAERLKGVDSTLKIQPAELGDSAVYLCASSLDPQGAGGRRNTDTQYFGPGTRLTVL.

Concerning this clone: Distinct nucleotide sequences in the sample also encode this CDR3. The gene calls are TRBV2 and TRBJ2-7, with a tentative D call TRBD2 (5 bases). The germline gives CDR1 SNHLY, CDR2 FYNNEI. This CDR3 has 12 amino acids. The V end was cut by 3 bases, the J end by 4 bases, with 7 bases between. DNA for the CDR3: TGTGCCAGCAGTGAGGGAGAATACGAGCAGTACTTC. Amino acids: CASSEGEYEQYF.

This clone was counted once. CDR3 coding DNA: TGCGCCAGCAGCTTGTCGGGTGAGCAGGGAGGAGTCTACACCTTC. This translates into CASSLSGEQGGVYTF. The gene calls are TRBV5-1 and TRBJ1-2; maybe TRBD1 (5 bases). Trimming removed 1 base from V and 10 bases from J, with 20 bases in between. Germline values: CDR1 SGHRS, CDR2 YFSETQ. The length of the CDR3 is 15 residues.

The V call is TRBV7-2, the J call TRBJ2-1; no firm D call. From germline, CDR1 is SGHTA and CDR2 FQGNSA. CDR3 length: 13 residues. The V gene lost 1 base and the J gene lost 8 bases, with 9 bases spanning the gap. CDR3 region: CASSLDVAYEQFF. CDR3 coding DNA: TGTGCCAGCAGCTTAGACGTAGCCTATGAGCAGTTCTTC.

V is TRBV30 and J is TRBJ2-7; weak D call: TRBD1 (5 bases). Trimming took off 5 bases at V and 3 bases at J, with 17 bases between the two ends. Germline CDR1 and CDR2: GTSNPN and SVGIG (reference sequence). The CDR3 length is 14 residues. The CDR3 protein is CAWSSWQGIYEQYF. CDR3 sequence (DNA): TGTGCCTGGTCCTCATGGCAGGGAATCTACGAGCAGTACTTC.

The chain joins TRBV14 to TRBJ2-7; perhaps TRBD1 as D (5 bases). Trimming pared 3 bases from V and 6 bases from J, leaving 12 bases between. The CDR3 runs 13 residues. CDR1 is SGHDN, CDR2 FVKESK, per germline. CDR3 in DNA: TGTGCCAGCAGCCAGCCAGGGTTCGGCGAGCAGTACTTC. Translating it yields CASSQPGFGEQYF.

Points on this clone: The sample carries other DNA sequences with the same CDR3. The chain links TRBV28 to TRBJ2-2; D unclear. Germline CDR1 is MDHEN and CDR2 is SYDVKM. Trimming pared 5 bases from V and 7 bases from J, leaving 8 bases between. There are 12 residues in the CDR3. DNA for the CDR3: TGTGCCAGCAGTCTCCTCAGCGGGGAGCTGTTTTTT. Its translation: CASSLLSGELFF.